This TCR beta chain was observed in a study of blood T cell repertoires in COVID-19. Overall study context: Nucleic acid was either cDNA or gDNA, and it came from T cells, B-cell-depleted T cells, or PBMCs.

The V and J ends lost 5 bases and 5 bases respectively, with 6 bases between them. The CDR3 consists of 12 residues. Generated by immunoSEQ multiplex PCR, the TCRdb table keeps only in-frame clones and is missing some. The data hold about 370,000 clones, with more than 80% observed a single time. The participants were between about 18 and 90 years old and came from some 23 US areas. Cohort allocation depended upon clinical history that participants reported. The study counted Cohort 3 donors as recovered given two negative PCRs, clearance, or symptom resolution. This chain joins TRBV12-3 or TRBV12-4 and TRBJ2-2; the D gene is possibly TRBD1 (6 bases). This sequence originates from a man aged 18 to 35 who had recovered from COVID-19. Material: PBMCs or T cells enriched from blood (not recorded which). Here the CDR3 DNA reads TGTGCCAGCAGTACAGGGACCGGGGAGCTGTTTTTT. Amino acid sequence: CASSTGTGELFF.